The TCR beta chain under discussion was sequenced for a study of T cells after posttransplantation cyclophosphamide. Busulfan-fludarabine conditioning, marrow transplant, and cyclophosphamide on days +3 and +4 were administered. The CDR3 totals 15 residues. Germline V gene data show CDR1 as LGHNA and CDR2 as YSLEER. The J segment lost 7 bases and the V segment lost 1 base, leaving 6 bases of the junction unmatched. TCRdb keeps only in-frame clones here, not all; method: immunoSEQ multiplex PCR. The sample includes roughly 9,900 clones, 86% seen only once; the top ten take less than 35%. The TCR was taken from a male patient aged 25-45 years who received an allogeneic stem cell transplant from a related donor, was CMV-positive, and had acute GVHD only. Some T cells may be provided by the graft donor. This chain connects TRBV4-3 to TRBJ1-2; TRBD1 matches 10 bases. This specimen was CD4+ T cells sorted from PBMCs, taken after allogeneic stem cell transplant with posttransplant cyclophosphamide. The CDR3 DNA sequence: TGCGCCAGCAGCCAAGGACAGGGGGCGACGAGTGGCTACACCTTC. It codes for CASSQGQGATSGYTF.